One sample yielded the 8 T cell receptor beta chains listed below, sequenced in a study of cytomegalovirus exposure and HLA in healthy donors. Sequencing was performed with immunoSEQ multiplex PCR; in TCRdb, only in-frame clones are kept and a portion is missing. The data hold about 250,000 clones, with more than 75% observed a single time. The sequenced material came from PBMCs. The receptors derive from a man between 18 and 29 years old in good health and CMV-seropositive.

The genes are TRBV7-9 and TRBJ1-2; 7 bases agree with TRBD1. The CDR3 runs to 13 residues. V gave up 7 bases and J gave up 2 bases; unmatched junction bases: 4. Germline values: CDR1 SEHNR, CDR2 FQNEAQ (reference sequence). The CDR3 region is CASTRGQNYGYTF. DNA for the CDR3: TGTGCCAGCACGAGGGGGCAGAACTATGGCTACACCTTC.

This clone appeared once. The rearrangement joins TRBV4-1 to TRBJ2-2; 7 bases are shared with TRBD1. V lost 6 bases to trimming and J lost 9 bases; unmatched junction nucleotides: 10. There are 14 residues in the CDR3. CDR1 and CDR2 from the germline V gene are MGHRA and YSYEKL. The CDR3 DNA sequence: TGCGCCAGCAGTCCGCCGGGACAGCTACGGGAGCTGTTTTTT. It yields the protein CASSPPGQLRELFF.

The chain employs TRBV6-6 and TRBJ2-1, with 7 bases identical to TRBD2. Looked up from germline, CDR1 is MNHNY and CDR2 is SVGAGI (reference sequence). The CDR3 length is 16 residues. Germline trimming cut 2 bases from V and 0 bases from J; bases unmatched to any gene: 4. CDR3 nucleotide sequence: TGTGCCAGCAGTTACCCCCGGGGGGTCTCCTACAATGAGCAGTTCTTC. Translating gives CASSYPRGVSYNEQFF.

Comments on this clone: Other DNA sequences in this specimen translate into the identical CDR3. The rearrangement links TRBV5-1 to TRBJ2-1, with 10 nucleotides matching TRBD2. Unmatched junction bases numbered 3, after V lost 3 bases and J lost 3 bases. CDR3 length equals 15 residues. CDR1 and CDR2 from the germline V gene are SGHRS and YFSETQ. The DNA for the CDR3 is TGCGCCAGCAGCTCTTTAGCGGGAGGCTACAATGAGCAGTTCTTC. Its protein product is CASSSLAGGYNEQFF.

V gene TRBV29-1 combines with J gene TRBJ2-1; tentatively, D is TRBD1 or TRBD2 (5 bases each). The CDR3 covers 13 residues. The V gene's germline CDR1 is SQVTM and CDR2 ANQGSEA. V gave up 6 bases and J gave up 1 base, with 10 bases separating them. CDR3 loop: CSVRDGSYNEQFF. CDR3 DNA sequence: TGCAGCGTCCGGGACGGATCCTACAATGAGCAGTTCTTC.

The rearrangement links TRBV6-1 to TRBJ1-1, with D possibly TRBD1 on 5 matching bases. V lost 1 base and J 6 bases, leaving 6 bases between the germline ends. The germline gives CDR1 MNHNS, CDR2 SASEGT. This CDR3 comprises 12 residues. The CDR3 region is CASSEVGAEAFF. CDR3 bases: TGTGCCAGCAGTGAAGTAGGGGCTGAAGCTTTCTTT.

There are a few counts of this clone. The chain carries TRBV5-1 and TRBJ1-1, with D uncertain. Germline-derived CDR1 and CDR2 are SGHRS and YFSETQ. This CDR3 is 12 amino acids long. V was shortened by 0 bases and J by 7 bases, with 7 bases between the two germline ends. The CDR3 bases are TGCGCCAGCAGCTTGGGAGGGCATGAAGCTTTCTTT. As protein: CASSLGGHEAFF.

This chain connects TRBV2 to TRBJ2-7; D not resolved. The CDR3 runs to 13 residues. Germline V CDR1 and CDR2: SNHLY, FYNNEI. V was clipped by 6 bases and J by 2 bases, with 11 bases between them. CDR3 DNA: TGTGCCAGCAGGGTTAAGGATCCCTACGAGCAGTACTTC. This codes for CASRVKDPYEQYF.